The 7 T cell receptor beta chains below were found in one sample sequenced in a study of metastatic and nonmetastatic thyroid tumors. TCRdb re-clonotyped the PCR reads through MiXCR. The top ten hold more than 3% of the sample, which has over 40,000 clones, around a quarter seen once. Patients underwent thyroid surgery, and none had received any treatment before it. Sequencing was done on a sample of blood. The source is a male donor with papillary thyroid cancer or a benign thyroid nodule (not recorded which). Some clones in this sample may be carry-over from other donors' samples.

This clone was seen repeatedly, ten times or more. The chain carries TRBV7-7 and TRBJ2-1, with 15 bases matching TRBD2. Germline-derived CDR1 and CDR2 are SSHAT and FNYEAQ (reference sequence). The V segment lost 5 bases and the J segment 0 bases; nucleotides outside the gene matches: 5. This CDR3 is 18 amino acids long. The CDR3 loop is CASSPGTSGRFSYNEQFF. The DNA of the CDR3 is TGTGCCAGCAGCCCGGGGACTAGCGGGAGGTTCTCCTACAATGAGCAGTTCTTC.

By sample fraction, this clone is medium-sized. CDR3: CAWSLRGGEQYF. The CDR3 nucleotides are TGTGCCTGGAGCCTTAGGGGAGGCGAGCAGTACTTC. This chain joins TRBV30 and TRBJ2-7; a possible D gene is TRBD2 (6 bases). Per germline, CDR1 GTSNPN and CDR2 SVGIG (reference sequence). This CDR3 spans 12 amino acids. V lost 3 bases to trimming and J lost 6 bases, with 12 bases between them.

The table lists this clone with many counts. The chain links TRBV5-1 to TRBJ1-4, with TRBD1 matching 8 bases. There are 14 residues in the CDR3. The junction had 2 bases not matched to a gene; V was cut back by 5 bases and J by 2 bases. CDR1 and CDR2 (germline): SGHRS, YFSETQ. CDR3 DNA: TGCGCCAGCAGTAACAGGGGGACTAATGAAAAACTGTTTTTT. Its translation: CASSNRGTNEKLFF.

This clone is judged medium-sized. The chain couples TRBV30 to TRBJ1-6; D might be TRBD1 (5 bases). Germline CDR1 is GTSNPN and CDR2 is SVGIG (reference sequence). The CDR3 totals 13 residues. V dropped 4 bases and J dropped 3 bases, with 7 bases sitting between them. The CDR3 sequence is CAWTGNYNSPLHF. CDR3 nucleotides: TGTGCCTGGACAGGGAACTATAATTCACCCCTCCACTTT.

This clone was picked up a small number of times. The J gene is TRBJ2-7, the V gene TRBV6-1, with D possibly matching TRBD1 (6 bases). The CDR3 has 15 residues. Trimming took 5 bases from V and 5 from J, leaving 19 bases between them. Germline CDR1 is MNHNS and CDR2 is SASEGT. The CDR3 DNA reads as TGTGCCAGCAGTAAAAGCGAACAGGGAAGGAACGAGCAGTACTTC. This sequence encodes CASSKSEQGRNEQYF.

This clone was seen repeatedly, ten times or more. DNA of the CDR3: TGTGCCAGCACTAACCTGGGGAGTTCGGGAGAGACCCAGTACTTC. It translates to CASTNLGSSGETQYF. The chain employs TRBV11-2 and TRBJ2-5; D is perhaps TRBD2 (5 bases). Germline V gives CDR1 SGHAT, CDR2 FQNNGV. CDR3 length: 15 amino acids. V was trimmed by 7 bases and J by 4 bases, leaving 19 bases between them.

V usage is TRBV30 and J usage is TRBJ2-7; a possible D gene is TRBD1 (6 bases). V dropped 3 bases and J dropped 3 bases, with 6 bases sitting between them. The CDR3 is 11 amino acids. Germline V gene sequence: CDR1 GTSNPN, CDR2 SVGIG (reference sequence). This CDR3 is CAWSRGYEQYF. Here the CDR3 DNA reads TGTGCCTGGAGCAGGGGCTACGAGCAGTACTTC. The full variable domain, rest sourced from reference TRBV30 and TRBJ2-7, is SQTIHQWPATLVQPVGSPLSLECTVEGTSNPNLYWYRQAAGRGLQLLFYSVGIGQISSEVPQNLSASRPQDRQFILSSKKLLLSDSGFYLCAWSRGYEQYFGPGTRLTVT.